This T cell receptor beta chain was sequenced during a study of T cell clonotyping in hematopoietic cell transplantation. Documented time point: recipient sample about 28 days before transplant, after cytoreduction. Recipient blood drawn about 28 days pretransplant and days 30, 100, 180 after. Produced via immunoSEQ multiplex PCR; TCRdb's table is partial and in-frame only. Of approximately 26,000 clones listed, under 95% are singletons. This CDR3 comprises 15 residues. From germline, CDR1 is MNHEY and CDR2 SVGAGI. Trimming cost V 0 bases and J 5 bases, with 13 bases left between them. This receptor was taken from a man in his fifties with acute myeloid leukemia. Some clones in this sample may be carry-over from other donors' samples. The material sequenced was peripheral blood mononuclear cells, taken before stem cell transplant. The V call is TRBV6-5, the J call TRBJ2-5; D is possibly TRBD2 (5 bases). This CDR3 reads CASSYSSPRRETQYF. CDR3 nucleotides: TGTGCCAGCAGTTACTCGAGTCCCCGGAGGGAGACCCAGTACTTC.